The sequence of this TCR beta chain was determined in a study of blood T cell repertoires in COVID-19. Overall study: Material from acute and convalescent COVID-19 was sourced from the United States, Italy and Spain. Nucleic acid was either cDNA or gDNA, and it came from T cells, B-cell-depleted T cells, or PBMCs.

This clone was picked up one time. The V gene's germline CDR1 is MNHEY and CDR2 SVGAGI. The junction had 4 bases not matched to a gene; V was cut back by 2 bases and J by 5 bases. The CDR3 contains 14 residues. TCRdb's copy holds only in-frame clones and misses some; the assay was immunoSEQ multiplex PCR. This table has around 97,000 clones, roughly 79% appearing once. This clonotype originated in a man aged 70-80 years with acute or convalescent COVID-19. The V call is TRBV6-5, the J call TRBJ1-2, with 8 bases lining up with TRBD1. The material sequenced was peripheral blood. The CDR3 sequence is CASSYGGTGYGYTF. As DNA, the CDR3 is TGTGCCAGCAGTTACGGTGGGACAGGATATGGCTACACCTTC.